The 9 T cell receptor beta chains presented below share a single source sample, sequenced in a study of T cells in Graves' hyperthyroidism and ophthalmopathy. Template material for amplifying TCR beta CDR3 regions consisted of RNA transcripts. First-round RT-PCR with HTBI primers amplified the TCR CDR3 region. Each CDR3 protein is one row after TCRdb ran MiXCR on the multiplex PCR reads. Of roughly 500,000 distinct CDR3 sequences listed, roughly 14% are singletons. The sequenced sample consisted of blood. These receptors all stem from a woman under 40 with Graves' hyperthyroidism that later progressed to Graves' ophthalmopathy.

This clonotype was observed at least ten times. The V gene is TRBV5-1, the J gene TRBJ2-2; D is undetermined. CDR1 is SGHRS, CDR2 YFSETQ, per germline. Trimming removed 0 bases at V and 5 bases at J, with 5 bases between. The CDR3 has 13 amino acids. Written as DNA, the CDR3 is TGCGCCAGCAGCTTGGGGATGACCGGGGAGCTGTTTTTT. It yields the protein CASSLGMTGELFF. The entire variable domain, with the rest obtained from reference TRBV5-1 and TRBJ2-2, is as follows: KAGVTQTPRYLIKTRGQQVTLSCSPISGHRSVSWYQQTPGQGLQFLFEYFSETQRNKGNFPGRFSGRQFSNSRSEMNVSTLELGDSALYLCASSLGMTGELFFGEGSRLTVL.

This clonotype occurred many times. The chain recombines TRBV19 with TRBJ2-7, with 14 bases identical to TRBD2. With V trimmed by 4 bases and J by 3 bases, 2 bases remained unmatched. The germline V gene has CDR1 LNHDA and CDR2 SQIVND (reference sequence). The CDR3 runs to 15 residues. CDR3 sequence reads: CASSRGTSGSYEQYF. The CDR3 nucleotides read TGTGCCAGTAGTAGGGGGACTAGCGGGAGCTACGAGCAGTACTTC.

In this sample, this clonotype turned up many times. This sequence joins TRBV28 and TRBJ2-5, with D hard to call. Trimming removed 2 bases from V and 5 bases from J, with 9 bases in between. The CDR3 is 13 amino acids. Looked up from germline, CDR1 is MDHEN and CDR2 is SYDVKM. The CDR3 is CASSLPPRETQYF. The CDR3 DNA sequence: TGTGCCAGCAGTTTACCGCCCCGGGAGACCCAGTACTTC.

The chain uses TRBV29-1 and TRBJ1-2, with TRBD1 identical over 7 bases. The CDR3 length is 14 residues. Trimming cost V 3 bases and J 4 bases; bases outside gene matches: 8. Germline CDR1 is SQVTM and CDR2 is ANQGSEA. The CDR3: CSVDSRRGAYGYTF. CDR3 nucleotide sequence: TGCAGCGTTGATTCCCGCAGGGGGGCCTATGGCTACACCTTC.

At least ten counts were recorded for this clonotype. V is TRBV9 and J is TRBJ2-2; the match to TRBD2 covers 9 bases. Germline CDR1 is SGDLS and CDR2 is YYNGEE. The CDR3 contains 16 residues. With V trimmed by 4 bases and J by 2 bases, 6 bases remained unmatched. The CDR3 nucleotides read TGTGCCAGCAGCACCTTAGCGGGAGAAAACACCGGGGAGCTGTTTTTT. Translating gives CASSTLAGENTGELFF.

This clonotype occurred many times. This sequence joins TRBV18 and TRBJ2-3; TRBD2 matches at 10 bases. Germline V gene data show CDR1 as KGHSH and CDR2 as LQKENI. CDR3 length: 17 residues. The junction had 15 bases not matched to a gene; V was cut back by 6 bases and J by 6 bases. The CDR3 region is CASSSPRTSGVRDTQYF. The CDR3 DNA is TGTGCCAGCTCGTCACCCCGGACTAGCGGAGTTAGGGATACGCAGTATTTT. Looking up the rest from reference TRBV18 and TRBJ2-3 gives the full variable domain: NAGVMQNPRHLVRRRGQEARLRCSPMKGHSHVYWYRQLPEEGLKFMVYLQKENIIDESGMPKERFSAEFPKEGPSILRIQQVVRGDSAAYFCASSSPRTSGVRDTQYFGPGTRLTVL.

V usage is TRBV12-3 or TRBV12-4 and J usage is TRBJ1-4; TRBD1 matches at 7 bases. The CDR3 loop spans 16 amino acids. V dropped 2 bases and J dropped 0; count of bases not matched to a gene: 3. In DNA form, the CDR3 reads TGTGCCAGCAGTTTACGAGGGGGCGCAACTAATGAAAAACTGTTTTTT. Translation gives CASSLRGGATNEKLFF.

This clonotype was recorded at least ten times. The CDR3 is CASSLSGTSGVSSYNEQFF. For the CDR3, the DNA is TGTGCCAGCAGCCTCTCCGGGACTAGCGGAGTAAGCTCCTACAATGAGCAGTTCTTC. This chain links TRBV7-2 with TRBJ2-1; TRBD2 aligns across 11 bases. The ends lost 5 bases at V and 0 bases at J; junction bases unmatched: 12. The CDR3 covers 19 residues. The V gene's germline CDR1 is SGHTA and CDR2 FQGNSA.

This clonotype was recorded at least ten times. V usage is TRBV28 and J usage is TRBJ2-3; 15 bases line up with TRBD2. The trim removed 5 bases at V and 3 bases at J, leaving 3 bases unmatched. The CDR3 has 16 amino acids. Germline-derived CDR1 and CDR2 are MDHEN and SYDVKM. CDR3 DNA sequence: TGTGCCAGCAGTACGGGACTAGCGGGAGGAACAGATACGCAGTATTTT. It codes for CASSTGLAGGTDTQYF. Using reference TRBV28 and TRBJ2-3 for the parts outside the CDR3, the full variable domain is DVKVTQSSRYLVKRTGEKVFLECVQDMDHENMFWYRQDPGLGLRLIYFSYDVKMKEKGDIPEGYSVSREKKERFSLILESASTNQTSMYLCASSTGLAGGTDTQYFGPGTRLTVL.